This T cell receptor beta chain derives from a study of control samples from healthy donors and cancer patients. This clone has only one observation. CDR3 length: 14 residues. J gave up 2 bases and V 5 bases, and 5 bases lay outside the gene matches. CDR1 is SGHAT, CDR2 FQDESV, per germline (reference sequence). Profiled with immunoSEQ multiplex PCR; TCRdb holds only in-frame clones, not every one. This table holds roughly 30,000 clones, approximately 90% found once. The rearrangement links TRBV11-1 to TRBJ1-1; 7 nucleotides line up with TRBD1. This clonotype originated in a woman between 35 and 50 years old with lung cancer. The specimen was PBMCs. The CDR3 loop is CASSPDRSNTEAFF. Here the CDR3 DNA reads TGTGCCAGCAGCCCGGACAGGAGCAACACTGAAGCTTTCTTT. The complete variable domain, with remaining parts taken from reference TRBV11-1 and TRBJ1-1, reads EAEVAQSPRYKITEKSQAVAFWCDPISGHATLYWYRQILGQGPELLVQFQDESVVDDSQLPKDRFSAERLKGVDSTLKIQPAELGDSAMYLCASSPDRSNTEAFFGQGTRLTVV.